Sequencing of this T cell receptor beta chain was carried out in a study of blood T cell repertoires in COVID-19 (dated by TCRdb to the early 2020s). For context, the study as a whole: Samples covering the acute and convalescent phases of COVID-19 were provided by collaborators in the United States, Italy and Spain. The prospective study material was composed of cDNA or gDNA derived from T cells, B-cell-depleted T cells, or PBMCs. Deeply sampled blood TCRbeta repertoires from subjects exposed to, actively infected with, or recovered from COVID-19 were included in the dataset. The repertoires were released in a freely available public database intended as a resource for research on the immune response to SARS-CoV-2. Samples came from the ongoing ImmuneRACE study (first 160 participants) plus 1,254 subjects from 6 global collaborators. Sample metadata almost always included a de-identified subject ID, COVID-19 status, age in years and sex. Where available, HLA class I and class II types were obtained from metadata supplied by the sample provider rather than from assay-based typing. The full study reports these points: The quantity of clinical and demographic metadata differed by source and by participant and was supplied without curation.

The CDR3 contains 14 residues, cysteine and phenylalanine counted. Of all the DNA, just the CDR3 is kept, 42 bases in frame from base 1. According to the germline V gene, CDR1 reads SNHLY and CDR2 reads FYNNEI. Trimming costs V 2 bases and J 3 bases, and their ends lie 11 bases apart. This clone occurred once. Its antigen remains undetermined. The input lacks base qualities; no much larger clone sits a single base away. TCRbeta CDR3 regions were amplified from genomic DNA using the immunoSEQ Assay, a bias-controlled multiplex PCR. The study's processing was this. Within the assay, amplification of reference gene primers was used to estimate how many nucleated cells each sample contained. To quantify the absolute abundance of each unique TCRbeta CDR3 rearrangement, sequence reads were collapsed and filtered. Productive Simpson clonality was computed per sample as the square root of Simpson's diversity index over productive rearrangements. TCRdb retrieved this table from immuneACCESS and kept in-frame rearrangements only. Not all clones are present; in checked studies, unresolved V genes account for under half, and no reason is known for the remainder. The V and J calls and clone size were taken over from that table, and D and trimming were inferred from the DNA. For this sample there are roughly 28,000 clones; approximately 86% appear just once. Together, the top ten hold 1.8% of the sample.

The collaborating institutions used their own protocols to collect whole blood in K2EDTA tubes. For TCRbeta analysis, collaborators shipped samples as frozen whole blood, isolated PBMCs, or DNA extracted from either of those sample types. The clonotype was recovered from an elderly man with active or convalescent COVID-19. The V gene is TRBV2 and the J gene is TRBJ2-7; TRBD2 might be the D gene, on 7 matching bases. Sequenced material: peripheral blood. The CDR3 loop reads CASSERGGGYEQYF. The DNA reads TGTGCCAGCAGTGAAAGGGGAGGGGGCTACGAGCAGTACTTC.